This T cell receptor (beta chain) was documented in a study of shared clonotypes between healthy human individuals. Donors were healthy HIV-negative adults without recent acute infections or vaccinations. CD4+ cell separation produced CD45RA+ naive and CD45RA-negative memory subsets. Germline CDR1 and CDR2: MNHNY and SVGAGI (reference sequence). The CDR3 runs to 11 residues. V lost 7 bases to trimming and J lost 10 bases, with 12 bases between them. Profiled with immunoSEQ multiplex PCR; TCRdb holds only in-frame clones, not every one. The sample contains millions of clones, over 85% of which appear only once. General study results and limits: Rarefaction analysis demonstrated incomplete sorted-subset sequencing notwithstanding large depth. Naive subsets, compared against memory subsets, generally had larger estimated richness values.

On this clone itself: Its antigen is currently unknown.

The sequenced sample consisted of naive CD4+ T cells sorted from blood. The subset is: CD45RA+ positively selected. J is TRBJ2-3 and V is TRBV6-6, with D possibly being TRBD1 (6 bases). This receptor was taken from a man younger than 35 in good health. The CDR3 protein is CASIQGSAQYF. The CDR3 bases are TGTGCCAGCATTCAGGGGTCAGCGCAGTATTTT.